This passage covers 14 T cell receptor beta chains from one sample sequenced in a study of beta chain features in type 1 diabetes. Whole-study results and caveats: All four CD4+ subsets from Type 1 diabetes patients carried moderately but significantly shorter TCRB CDR3s.

All of the isolated RNA was reverse transcribed, so expressed TCRB transcripts were sequenced. Using immunoSEQ multiplex PCR, the repertoire was profiled, and TCRdb retains in-frame clones only, with some absent. The table has roughly 240,000 clones, 24% seen once. These TCRs' antigens remain unknown. The sequenced sample consisted of naive CD4+ T cells from blood. These receptor sequences come from a woman aged 25 to 45 with type 1 diabetes.

J is TRBJ2-6 and V is TRBV18; D gene unclear. From germline, CDR1 is KGHSH and CDR2 LQKENI. Trimming left V 4 bases short and J 0 bases short, with 13 bases between. This CDR3 is built from 17 residues. CDR3 amino acids: CASSLSVPSSGANVLTF. In nucleotides, the CDR3 is TGTGCCAGCTCACTAAGCGTCCCAAGCTCTGGGGCCAACGTCCTGACTTTC. The full variable domain, completed using reference TRBV18 and TRBJ2-6, is NAGVMQNPRHLVRRRGQEARLRCSPMKGHSHVYWYRQLPEEGLKFMVYLQKENIIDESGMPKERFSAEFPKEGPSILRIQQVVRGDSAAYFCASSLSVPSSGANVLTFGAGSRLTVL.

This clone has only a few counts. The chain recombines TRBV29-1 with TRBJ2-1, with 7 bases aligning to TRBD2. CDR3 length equals 13 residues. J was trimmed by 5 bases and V by 1 base; bases with no gene match: 2. Germline CDR1 is SQVTM and CDR2 is ANQGSEA. The CDR3, as DNA: TGCAGCGTTGAAGCTAGCGGACACAATGAGCAGTTCTTC. Its translation is CSVEASGHNEQFF.

This clone was seen a single time. This chain joins TRBV18 and TRBJ2-7, with 8 bases aligning to TRBD1. V gave up 0 bases and J gave up 6 bases; unmatched junction bases: 7. The V gene's germline CDR1 is KGHSH and CDR2 LQKENI. The CDR3 sequence is 15 residues long. The CDR3 DNA is TGTGCCAGCTCACCACCCCCGGGACAGGCTATCGAGCAGTACTTC. Protein product: CASSPPPGQAIEQYF.

In its sample, this clone was seen a few times. The chain combines TRBV6-5 with TRBJ2-3; 8 bases match TRBD1. The CDR3 runs 14 residues. V dropped 10 bases and J dropped 2; count of bases not matched to a gene: 8. In germline, CDR1 is MNHEY, CDR2 SVGAGI. The chain's CDR3 is CATGQGPYTDTQYF. The CDR3 nucleotides read TGTGCCACCGGACAGGGACCCTACACAGATACGCAGTATTTT.

With respect to this clone: In the same sample, other DNA sequences code for this CDR3. The chain combines TRBV7-9 with TRBJ1-1, with 8 bases matching TRBD1. Germline V gene sequence: CDR1 SEHNR, CDR2 FQNEAQ (reference sequence). With 4 bases clipped from V and 6 bases from J, the junction kept 4 bases outside the gene matches. This CDR3 is 13 amino acids long. This CDR3 reads CASSSQGAPEAFF. CDR3 bases: TGTGCCAGCAGCTCCCAGGGGGCCCCTGAAGCTTTCTTT.

This clone was counted a few times. The chain is built from TRBV18 and TRBJ2-7; perhaps TRBD1 as D (6 bases). The CDR3 extends over 13 amino acids. V was shortened by 5 bases and J by 2 bases, with 10 bases between the two germline ends. Germline V gene data show CDR1 as KGHSH and CDR2 as LQKENI. The CDR3 loop is CASSSPGAYEQYF. The CDR3 nucleotides read TGTGCCAGCTCAAGCCCAGGGGCCTACGAGCAGTACTTC.

The CDR3 here is CASNGQAPDQPQHF. DNA for the CDR3: TGTGCCAGCAATGGACAGGCTCCGGATCAGCCCCAGCATTTT. The chain employs TRBV2 and TRBJ1-5; the match to TRBD1 covers 7 bases. V shed 7 bases, J shed 5 bases, and the junction held 8 bases outside the gene matches. This CDR3 contains 14 residues. The germline CDR1 and CDR2 sequences are SNHLY and FYNNEI.

This chain connects TRBV21-1 to TRBJ2-1; the DNA was not compared with TRBD2, the D call given in the table. TRBV21-1 is an annotated pseudogene. This CDR3 has 16 residues. DNA of the CDR3: TGTGCCAGCAGCAAAAGTCCAGCGGGAGCCTACAATGAGCAGTTCTTC. It is translated as CASSKSPAGAYNEQFF.

The chain couples TRBV2 to TRBJ1-4, with 9 bases matching TRBD1. This CDR3 has 15 residues. Germline lookup yields CDR1 SNHLY and CDR2 FYNNEI. The trim removed 2 bases at V and 8 bases at J, leaving 6 bases unmatched. CDR3 nucleotide sequence: TGTGCCAGCAGTGAAAGAACAGGGGGCCACGAAAAACTGTTTTTT. It is translated as CASSERTGGHEKLFF.

This clone has only a few counts. This sequence joins TRBV18 and TRBJ1-4, with 11 positions matching TRBD1. Germline V gene sequence: CDR1 KGHSH, CDR2 LQKENI. Trimming cost V 3 bases and J 8 bases; bases outside gene matches: 2. The CDR3 consists of 14 residues. DNA for the CDR3: TGTGCCAGCTCACCGGACAGGGGGCTAGAAAAACTGTTTTTT. The encoded protein is CASSPDRGLEKLFF.

V gene TRBV28 combines with J gene TRBJ2-1; 8 bases agree with TRBD1. Trimming at V came to 6 bases and at J to 0 bases, leaving 7 bases not matched to a gene. In germline, CDR1 is MDHEN, CDR2 SYDVKM. CDR3 size: 16 residues. CDR3 amino acids: CASSHQGAGSYNEQFF. The CDR3 coding sequence is TGTGCCAGCAGCCATCAGGGGGCCGGCTCCTACAATGAGCAGTTCTTC.

The chain has TRBV5-1 and TRBJ2-1; tentatively, D is TRBD2 (5 bases). CDR3 length: 14 amino acids. Deletions cut 1 base from V and 5 bases from J, with 10 bases between. In germline, CDR1 is SGHRS, CDR2 YFSETQ. Written as DNA, the CDR3 is TGCGCCAGCAGCTTGCTTCCGGGGAACAATGAGCAGTTCTTC. This codes for CASSLLPGNNEQFF.

This clone was counted only a few times. This chain links TRBV9 with TRBJ2-3; D is possibly TRBD2 (5 bases). The CDR3 totals 14 residues. Germline values: CDR1 SGDLS, CDR2 YYNGEE. Trimming pared 3 bases from V and 0 bases from J, leaving 8 bases between. Here the CDR3 DNA reads TGTGCCAGCAGCGCGGAGCGGAGCACAGATACGCAGTATTTT. It specifies CASSAERSTDTQYF.

The chain joins TRBV10-3 to TRBJ2-1; D may be TRBD1 (6 bases). The CDR3 loop spans 14 amino acids. V was clipped by 6 bases and J by 2 bases, with 11 bases between them. The germline V gene encodes CDR1 ENHRY and CDR2 SYGVKD. The CDR3 nucleotides read TGTGCCATCAGAGACGACAGGACCTACAATGAGCAGTTCTTC. The encoded protein is CAIRDDRTYNEQFF.